The 9 T cell receptor beta chains below were found in one sample sequenced in a study of blood T cell repertoires in COVID-19. Method: immunoSEQ multiplex PCR; TCRdb's copy keeps in-frame clones and lacks some. Found here are tens of thousands of clones, around 87% of them singletons; the top ten hold 15% to 20%. The material sequenced was peripheral blood. The receptors here all came from a human donor in a cohort sampled during active COVID-19.

The chain recombines TRBV24-1 with TRBJ2-5; 7 bases are shared with TRBD1. The CDR3 consists of 15 residues. After removal of 4 bases from V and 5 bases from J, the junction contained 9 bases not matched to a gene. CDR1 is KGHDR and CDR2 is SFDVKD in the germline V gene. The CDR3 loop is CATSDATGRSETQYF. Here the CDR3 DNA reads TGTGCCACCAGTGACGCGACAGGGCGAAGCGAGACCCAGTACTTC.

The V and J genes are TRBV2 and TRBJ2-5, with TRBD1 identical over 11 bases. The CDR3 is 14 residues long. Losses at the gene ends were 7 bases for V and 1 base for J; bases not matched to a gene: 2. Germline CDR1 is SNHLY and CDR2 is FYNNEI. CDR3 coding DNA: TGTGCCAGCAAGGGACAGGGGGTCCAAGAGACCCAGTACTTC. This gives the protein CASKGQGVQETQYF.

V gene TRBV28 combines with J gene TRBJ1-3; the D is unclear. Germline CDR1 reads MDHEN; CDR2 reads SYDVKM. V was clipped by 3 bases and J by 2 bases, with 11 bases between them. There are 15 residues in the CDR3. As DNA, the CDR3 is TGTGCCAGCAGTTTCCCGGAGGGCACTGGAAACACCATATATTTT. The encoded protein is CASSFPEGTGNTIYF.

The rearrangement links TRBV3-1 (or the pseudogene TRBV3-2) to TRBJ2-1, with a possible D match to TRBD2 (5 bases). The V and J ends lost 1 base and 8 bases respectively, with 9 bases between them. This CDR3 is built from 13 residues. Germline V gene data show CDR1 as LGHDT and CDR2 as YNNKEL (reference sequence). The CDR3 protein is CASSQGTPYEQFF. The CDR3 DNA follows: TGTGCCAGCAGCCAAGGGACTCCTTATGAGCAGTTCTTC.

Only one count was recorded for this clone. This sequence joins TRBV19 and TRBJ2-1; a weak D match, TRBD2 (7 bases). Looked up from germline, CDR1 is LNHDA and CDR2 is SQIVND (reference sequence). The CDR3 loop spans 17 amino acids. Deletions cut 9 bases from V and 7 bases from J, with 28 bases between. CDR3 sequence: CARPFQGGGGRGNEQFF. In DNA, the CDR3 is TGTGCCAGACCGTTCCAGGGAGGGGGTGGTCGGGGAAATGAGCAGTTCTTC.

This chain's CDR3 is CASTELVSGNTIYF. Written as DNA, the CDR3 is TGTGCCAGTACTGAACTGGTCTCTGGAAACACCATATATTTT. V and J are TRBV19 and TRBJ1-3; D not resolved. V was clipped by 7 bases and J by 0 bases, with 10 bases between them. CDR3 length equals 14 residues. Germline V gene lookup returns CDR1 LNHDA and CDR2 SQIVND (reference sequence).

The CDR3 here is CASRLAGSYEQYF. DNA for the CDR3: TGTGCCAGCAGACTAGCCGGCTCCTACGAGCAGTACTTC. The chain links TRBV27 to TRBJ2-7, with D possibly TRBD2 on 6 matching bases. CDR1 MNHEY and CDR2 SMNVEV come from the germline V gene (reference sequence). The CDR3 covers 13 residues. The V and J ends lost 6 bases and 0 bases respectively, with 9 bases between them.

This clone was recorded once. J is TRBJ1-2 and V is TRBV9, with TRBD1 matching over 7 bases. CDR1 and CDR2 from the germline V gene are SGDLS and YYNGEE. The CDR3 consists of 15 residues. Trimming took 3 bases from V and 0 from J; bases not matched to a gene: 5. CDR3 nucleotide sequence: TGTGCCAGCAGCGGAGACAGGGACCCTAACTATGGCTACACCTTC. Translating it yields CASSGDRDPNYGYTF.

The J gene is TRBJ2-1, the V gene TRBV5-8; 9 bases agree with TRBD2. The ends lost 3 bases at V and 0 bases at J; junction bases unmatched: 10. The germline V gene has CDR1 SGHTS and CDR2 YDEGEE. The CDR3 totals 18 residues. This CDR3 is CASSSRGGGQVSYNEQFF. In nucleotides, the CDR3 is TGTGCCAGCAGCTCCCGCGGGGGGGGGCAGGTCTCCTACAATGAGCAGTTCTTC.